This T cell receptor (beta chain) was found in a study of blood T cell repertoires in COVID-19. The overall study: Samples of COVID-19 (acute and convalescent) were obtained from the United States, Italy and Spain. Sources were T cells, B-cell-depleted T cells, or PBMCs; the material itself was cDNA or gDNA.

TCRdb's table, derived via immunoSEQ multiplex PCR, lists solely in-frame clones and lacks some. The data contain roughly 400,000 clones, roughly 90% of them singletons. The CDR3 spans 18 residues. V lost 3 bases to trimming and J lost 0 bases; unmatched junction nucleotides: 12. Germline V lookup: CDR1 KGHSH, CDR2 LQKENI. Those who participated ranged in age from roughly 18 to 100 years and resided in approximately 23 US areas. Participants had their cohort set by participant-reported clinical history. The source of this sequence is a woman between 35 and 50 years old with acute COVID-19. The chain combines TRBV18 with TRBJ2-3; 7 nucleotides agree with TRBD2. What was sequenced was PBMCs or T cells enriched from blood (not recorded which). The CDR3 nucleotides read TGTGCCAGCTCACCCTTATCCGGGACTAAAAAAAGCACAGATACGCAGTATTTT. Amino acids: CASSPLSGTKKSTDTQYF.